A selection of T cell receptor beta chains follows, all from one sample in a study of CD8 T cells in ankylosing spondylitis. A single record per CDR3 protein comes from TCRdb applying MiXCR to the 5' RACE reads. The sample includes 250,000 to 400,000 distinct CDR3 sequences, approximately 10% of them seen just once. Sequencing was done on a sample of blood, either unsorted or a sorted T cell fraction (not recorded which). These receptors were collected from a female donor with ankylosing spondylitis or in good health (not recorded which). CDR3s include the opening cysteine and the closing phenylalanine or tryptophan. Not every row has a clone size; where given, it reads once, few, many or a size class.

V gene	clone size	J gene	CDR3 protein
TRBV20-1	.	TRBJ1-3	CSAKDQASGNTIYF
TRBV5-1	many	TRBJ2-2	CASSWDRVNTGELFF
TRBV7-2	few	TRBJ1-3	CASSPPPPGNTIYF
TRBV28	few	TRBJ2-7	CASSSQGGGYYEQYF
TRBV5-1	many	TRBJ1-4	CASSPDHNEKLFF
TRBV7-3	.	TRBJ1-2	CASSLGPENFGYTF
TRBV28	few	TRBJ2-5	CASSFNPTRQYQETQYF
TRBV20-1	many	TRBJ2-2	CSARKGIHTGELFF
TRBV9	many	TRBJ2-3	CASSVEASGSNTDTQYF
TRBV7-2	.	TRBJ2-2	CASSLVAGSGELFF
TRBV11-1	many	TRBJ2-3	CASSSQADTQYF
TRBV28	.	TRBJ2-5	CASSSGLEPIRETQYF
TRBV20-1	many	TRBJ2-3	CSVIAGAGDTQYF
TRBV24-1	.	TRBJ2-1	CATSTLDEQFF
TRBV5-5	few	TRBJ2-7	CASSLADRPVAMKQYF
TRBV27	.	TRBJ2-7	CASSFGGYSYEQYF
TRBV20-1	many	TRBJ2-7	CSASGGPSYEQYF
TRBV28	few	TRBJ2-4	CASKWTPGSPWYF
TRBV5-1	few	TRBJ2-3	CASSQTVTDTQYF
TRBV29-1	many	TRBJ1-2	CSVEGVDGYTF
TRBV27	many	TRBJ1-1	CASSLFWGRETEAFF
TRBV30	.	TRBJ1-2	CAWSVDYGYTF
TRBV6-5	.	TRBJ2-6	CASSYWDRGPGANVLTF
TRBV5-1	.	TRBJ1-1	CASSDGTGGLNTEAFF
TRBV29-1	.	TRBJ2-7	CSVTSGRGEQYF
TRBV29-1	many	TRBJ2-3	CSVEEESDTQYF
TRBV3-1	many	TRBJ2-5	CASSQRDTQETQYF
TRBV7-2	few	TRBJ2-3	CASRKEGGTDTQYF
TRBV27	.	TRBJ1-5	CASSLDLREILVQPQHF
TRBV12-3/TRBV12-4	.	TRBJ2-7	CASSVTGTKGYF
TRBV3-1	many	TRBJ1-2	CASSQGVGGYGYTF
TRBV5-1	many	TRBJ2-3	CASSYGENTDTQYF
TRBV3-1	few	TRBJ2-4	CASSPRTSRSLKYIQYF
TRBV6-5	.	TRBJ2-2	CASSYVAGGGLGELFF
TRBV18	.	TRBJ2-7	CASSSIADEQYF